This TCR beta chain was profiled in a study of identical twins. TCRdb reprocessed the 5' RACE reads with MiXCR, giving one entry per CDR3 protein. The profile shows approximately 500,000 distinct CDR3 sequences, 15% of them singletons. V lost 2 bases and J 2 bases, leaving 10 bases between the germline ends. CDR1 and CDR2 from the germline V gene are WSHSY and SAAADI. This CDR3 is 15 amino acids long. This sample also appeared in a second study, on yellow fever vaccine responses in identical twins.

This TCR was sampled from a woman aged 18-29 years in good health. V is TRBV10-2 and J is TRBJ2-4; D is unclear. What was sequenced was CD4+ T cells sorted from blood. The DNA of the CDR3 is TGCGCCAGCAGTGAGGGGGAACACACCAAAAACATTCAGTACTTC. This gives the protein CASSEGEHTKNIQYF.